The 29 T cell receptor beta chains given below trace back to one sample, sequenced in a study of cytomegalovirus exposure and HLA in healthy donors. Amplification used 60 Vbeta primers and 13 Jbeta primers. Assay: immunoSEQ multiplex PCR; the TCRdb copy retains only in-frame clones and omits some. The repertoire has about 160,000 clones, around 83% of them found once; the top ten carry 5% to 7.5%. Material for sequencing was PBMCs. The receptors were sampled from a man aged 45-60 years in good health and CMV-seropositive.

The chain has TRBV15 and TRBJ2-1; 9 bases match TRBD2. The length of the CDR3 is 16 residues. V lost 1 base, J lost 7 bases, and 8 bases stayed unmatched. Germline V gene lookup returns CDR1 LNHNV and CDR2 YYDKDF (reference sequence). Here the CDR3 DNA reads TGTGCCACCAGCAGAGTTTCCGCGGGAGGGAGAAATGAGCAGTTCTTC. Its translation: CATSRVSAGGRNEQFF.

V usage is TRBV4-1 and J usage is TRBJ1-1, with a weak D call TRBD1 (6 bases). The germline V gene encodes CDR1 MGHRA and CDR2 YSYEKL. The V and J ends lost 0 bases and 0 bases respectively, with 11 bases between them. The CDR3 extends over 16 amino acids. CDR3 loop: CASSQDPRTVNTEAFF. The DNA of the CDR3 is TGCGCCAGCAGCCAAGATCCGCGGACAGTGAACACTGAAGCTTTCTTT.

The genes are TRBV4-1 and TRBJ2-2; 7 bases line up with TRBD1. With 3 bases clipped from V and 0 bases from J, the junction kept 1 base outside the gene matches. Germline loops: CDR1 MGHRA, CDR2 YSYEKL. The CDR3 runs to 15 residues. CDR3 coding DNA: TGCGCCAGCAGCCAGGGACAGACGAACACCGGGGAGCTGTTTTTT. Its translation: CASSQGQTNTGELFF.

This chain joins TRBV6-5 and TRBJ1-5; 10 nucleotides match TRBD1. The germline V gene has CDR1 MNHEY and CDR2 SVGAGI. Trimming at V came to 5 bases and at J to 9 bases, leaving 10 bases not matched to a gene. The CDR3 contains 15 residues. This CDR3 is CASSRDRGSSLPQHF. CDR3 nucleotide sequence: TGTGCCAGCAGTCGGGACAGGGGATCTTCTCTGCCCCAGCATTTT.

V gene TRBV2 combines with J gene TRBJ1-6, with D possibly being TRBD1 (6 bases). Trimming took 2 bases from V and 8 from J, leaving 10 bases between them. The CDR3 length is 14 residues. CDR1 is SNHLY, CDR2 FYNNEI, per germline. The DNA for the CDR3 is TGTGCCAGCAGTGAAAATCCAGGGGATTCACCCCTCCACTTT. It translates to CASSENPGDSPLHF.

The V and J genes are TRBV28 and TRBJ2-1, with 10 bases that match TRBD2. Germline values: CDR1 MDHEN, CDR2 SYDVKM. This CDR3 contains 15 residues. The V gene end was trimmed by 2 bases and the J gene end by 6 bases; junction bases not matched to a gene: 4. CDR3 coding DNA: TGTGCCAGCAGTTTAGGAACTAGCGGGATCAATGAGCAGTTCTTC. Translating gives CASSLGTSGINEQFF.

Comment on this clone: Additional DNA sequences in this sample encode the identical CDR3. CDR3 sequence: CASRRGGNEQFF. In nucleotides, the CDR3 is TGTGCCAGCAGAAGGGGTGGGAATGAGCAGTTCTTC. The J gene is TRBJ2-1, the V gene TRBV27, with a tentative D call TRBD1 (5 bases). This CDR3 has 12 amino acids. V dropped 6 bases and J dropped 7 bases, with 10 bases sitting between them. Looked up from germline, CDR1 is MNHEY and CDR2 is SMNVEV (reference sequence).

This chain links TRBV5-5 with TRBJ2-7, with D hard to call. Germline V CDR1 and CDR2: SGHKS, YYEKEE (reference sequence). The V and J ends lost 0 bases and 0 bases respectively, with 10 bases between them. The CDR3 totals 15 residues. CDR3 residues: CASSLVTALSYEQYF. In DNA, the CDR3 is TGTGCCAGCAGCTTGGTAACAGCCCTCTCCTACGAGCAGTACTTC.

The chain employs TRBV13 and TRBJ2-5; weak D call: TRBD2 (7 bases). Germline CDR1 PRHDT, CDR2 FYEKMQ (reference sequence). V was pared by 5 bases and J by 2 bases, with 18 bases between. The CDR3 runs to 16 residues. The CDR3 loop reads CASSPQQGGVQETQYF. The CDR3, as DNA: TGTGCCAGCAGCCCGCAACAGGGAGGGGTTCAAGAGACCCAGTACTTC.

The chain joins TRBV25-1 to TRBJ1-2; D gene unclear. CDR3 size: 11 residues. Germline V gives CDR1 MGHDK, CDR2 SYGVNS. Trimming took off 4 bases at V and 3 bases at J, with 3 bases between the two ends. The CDR3 region is CASSGDYGYTF. The CDR3 nucleotides read TGTGCCAGCAGTGGCGACTATGGCTACACCTTC.

The chain combines TRBV6-6 with TRBJ2-1, with 7 bases aligning to TRBD1. From germline, CDR1 is MNHNY and CDR2 SVGAGI (reference sequence). Trimming removed 6 bases from V and 2 bases from J; junction bases left unmatched: 10. The CDR3 has 16 amino acids. This CDR3 is CASRMTGRRPYNEQFF. The DNA of the CDR3 is TGTGCCAGCAGAATGACAGGGAGAAGGCCCTACAATGAGCAGTTCTTC.

V is TRBV7-6 and J is TRBJ2-3, with D possibly being TRBD1 (5 bases). Germline loops: CDR1 SGHVS, CDR2 FNYEAQ. V was cut by 0 bases and J by 8 bases, with 15 bases left in between. CDR3 length equals 15 residues. Here the CDR3 reads CASSLAGKPGATQYF. DNA of the CDR3: TGTGCCAGCAGCTTAGCGGGTAAACCTGGGGCTACGCAGTATTTT. Full variable domain (outside the CDR3, taken from reference TRBV7-6 and TRBJ2-3): GAGVSQSPRYKVTKRGQDVALRCDPISGHVSLYWYRQALGQGPEFLTYFNYEAQQDKSGLPNDRFSAERPEGSISTLTIQRTEQRDSAMYRCASSLAGKPGATQYFGPGTRLTVL.

Remarks on this clone: The identical CDR3 is also encoded by other nucleotide sequences in the sample. The CDR3 nucleotides are TGCGCCAGCAGCTTGCAGGGCTCTGGGGCCAACGTCCTGACTTTC. Translating gives CASSLQGSGANVLTF. The chain carries TRBV5-1 and TRBJ2-6; D perhaps matches TRBD1 (5 bases). V lost 1 base and J 0 bases, leaving 5 bases between the germline ends. This CDR3 contains 15 residues. Germline V gene data show CDR1 as SGHRS and CDR2 as YFSETQ.

J is TRBJ2-4 and V is TRBV5-1; 8 bases fit TRBD2. Germline assignment: CDR1 SGHRS and CDR2 YFSETQ. J gave up 8 bases and V 8 bases, and 9 bases lay outside the gene matches. The CDR3 consists of 13 residues. The CDR3 loop is CASHPGGGDIQYF. For the CDR3, the DNA is TGCGCCAGTCATCCCGGGGGGGGAGACATTCAGTACTTC. Full variable domain (rest looked up from reference TRBV5-1 and TRBJ2-4): KAGVTQTPRYLIKTRGQQVTLSCSPISGHRSVSWYQQTPGQGLQFLFEYFSETQRNKGNFPGRFSGRQFSNSRSEMNVSTLELGDSALYLCASHPGGGDIQYFGAGTRLSVL.

The V call is TRBV6-1, the J call TRBJ2-5; maybe TRBD1 (6 bases). V was clipped by 6 bases and J by 3 bases, with 14 bases between them. The V gene's germline CDR1 is MNHNS and CDR2 SASEGT. This CDR3 is built from 14 residues. This chain's CDR3 is CASSLGGSKETQYF. In DNA, the CDR3 is TGTGCCAGCAGCCTAGGGGGTAGCAAAGAGACCCAGTACTTC.

This chain links TRBV9 with TRBJ2-3, with a weak D call TRBD2 (5 bases). The V gene's germline CDR1 is SGDLS and CDR2 YYNGEE. This CDR3 spans 14 amino acids. The V end was cut by 0 bases, the J end by 5 bases, with 10 bases between. The DNA of the CDR3 is TGTGCCAGCAGCGTAGGCGGGTCGGGAGATACGCAGTATTTT. It specifies CASSVGGSGDTQYF. Full variable domain (outside the CDR3, taken from reference TRBV9 and TRBJ2-3): DSGVTQTPKHLITATGQRVTLRCSPRSGDLSVYWYQQSLDQGLQFLIQYYNGEERAKGNILERFSAQQFPDLHSELNLSSLELGDSALYFCASSVGGSGDTQYFGPGTRLTVL.

As concerns this clone: The junction shows a germline mismatch at one end, possibly a read error. This chain connects TRBV5-1 to TRBJ2-7; D ambiguous. This CDR3 region has 13 residues. CDR1 is SGHRS and CDR2 is YFSETQ in the germline V gene. This CDR3 is CASSLDSSHEQYF. In DNA form, the CDR3 reads TGCGCCAGCAGCTTGGACTCCTCCCACGAGCAGTACTTC.

The chain carries TRBV5-1 and TRBJ2-3, with TRBD2 matching 7 bases. J gave up 1 base and V 3 bases, and 5 bases lay outside the gene matches. CDR1 and CDR2 from the germline V gene are SGHRS and YFSETQ. The CDR3 totals 15 residues. The CDR3 is CASSSGLVGTDTQYF. The CDR3 region has the DNA TGCGCCAGCAGCTCCGGACTAGTCGGCACAGATACGCAGTATTTT.

The rearrangement links TRBV7-8 to TRBJ1-5; unclear D gene. The germline V and J ends were trimmed by 5 bases and 0 bases, with 11 bases remaining between them. Germline CDR1 and CDR2: SGHVS and FQNEAQ. The CDR3 contains 15 residues. The CDR3 protein is CASSPRGDSNQPQHF. Here the CDR3 DNA reads TGTGCCAGCAGCCCTCGCGGAGATAGCAATCAGCCCCAGCATTTT.

The chain carries TRBV5-1 and TRBJ1-6, with D perhaps matching TRBD1 (5 bases). From germline, CDR1 is SGHRS and CDR2 YFSETQ. V lost 0 bases and J lost 10, with 14 bases in between. The CDR3 runs to 15 residues. This chain's CDR3 is CASSLGSGEGSPLHF. Written as DNA, the CDR3 is TGCGCCAGCAGCTTGGGTTCGGGGGAAGGGTCACCCCTCCACTTT.

V gene TRBV7-2 combines with J gene TRBJ2-1, with TRBD2 matching 8 bases. The CDR3 runs 13 residues. V lost 2 bases to trimming and J lost 9 bases; unmatched junction nucleotides: 3. Germline CDR1 reads SGHTA; CDR2 reads FQGNSA. The CDR3 coding sequence is TGTGCCAGCAGCTTATCGGCGGGAGGTGAGCAGTTCTTC. Protein sequence: CASSLSAGGEQFF. The whole variable domain, filled in from reference TRBV7-2 and TRBJ2-1, reads GAGVSQSPSNKVTEKGKDVELRCDPISGHTALYWYRQSLGQGLEFLIYFQGNSAPDKSGLPSDRFSAERTGGSVSTLTIQRTQQEDSAVYLCASSLSAGGEQFFGPGTRLTVL.

The J gene is TRBJ1-3, the V gene TRBV29-1; TRBD1 is a possible D gene (5 bases). CDR3 length equals 14 residues. V lost 4 bases, J lost 3 bases, and 13 bases lay in between. Germline V lookup: CDR1 SQVTM, CDR2 ANQGSEA. DNA of the CDR3: TGCAGCGTTGTCTTTTGGGGCGGTGGAAACACCATATATTTT. Its protein product is CSVVFWGGGNTIYF.

V is TRBV13 and J is TRBJ2-1; 7 positions match TRBD2. The CDR3 consists of 16 residues. Germline loops: CDR1 PRHDT, CDR2 FYEKMQ (reference sequence). The junction had 14 bases not matched to a gene; V was cut back by 5 bases and J by 7 bases. CDR3 amino acids: CASSPFGGGRWNEQFF. The DNA for the CDR3 is TGTGCCAGCAGCCCCTTCGGCGGGGGTCGCTGGAATGAGCAGTTCTTC.

V usage is TRBV10-3 and J usage is TRBJ2-1; TRBD2 agrees at 7 bases. CDR3 size: 12 residues. J was trimmed by 5 bases and V by 6 bases; bases with no gene match: 1. Germline CDR1 and CDR2: ENHRY and SYGVKD. In nucleotides, the CDR3 is TGTGCCATCAGCGGACTAGACAATGAGCAGTTCTTC. Translating it yields CAISGLDNEQFF.

The gene calls are TRBV5-8 and TRBJ2-1; TRBD1 agrees at 7 bases. Germline-derived CDR1 and CDR2 are SGHTS and YDEGEE. The junction had 9 bases not matched to a gene; V was cut back by 4 bases and J by 5 bases. This CDR3 spans 15 amino acids. The CDR3 protein is CASSQNSGTDNEQFF. The CDR3 nucleotides read TGTGCCAGCAGCCAAAATTCCGGGACAGACAATGAGCAGTTCTTC.

This clone was observed a handful of times. This sequence joins TRBV19 and TRBJ1-1; the D gene is possibly TRBD1 (5 bases). Trimming stripped 6 bases from V and 0 bases from J, with 14 bases between. Looked up from germline, CDR1 is LNHDA and CDR2 is SQIVND (reference sequence). The length of the CDR3 is 15 residues. Here the CDR3 DNA reads TGTGCCAGTAGGCGAGCCGGGGGAGTGAACACTGAAGCTTTCTTT. Its protein product is CASRRAGGVNTEAFF.

The chain combines TRBV7-9 with TRBJ2-6; maybe TRBD2 (5 bases). CDR1 is SEHNR, CDR2 FQNEAQ, per germline (reference sequence). V shed 5 bases and J shed 1 base, with 18 bases lying between them. This CDR3 spans 18 amino acids. As DNA, the CDR3 is TGTGCCAGCAGCGCGGGTTATCACCCTGTGTCTGGGGCCAACGTCCTGACTTTC. This encodes CASSAGYHPVSGANVLTF.

The gene calls are TRBV4-1 and TRBJ2-7, with 10 bases fitting TRBD2. The CDR3 loop spans 14 amino acids. Germline CDR1 reads MGHRA; CDR2 reads YSYEKL. V lost 4 bases and J lost 7; bases outside the gene matches: 7. The CDR3 loop is CASSPGSSGGEQYV. For the CDR3, the DNA is TGCGCCAGCAGCCCGGGTTCTAGCGGGGGTGAGCAGTACGTC.

This clone was observed a few times. The V and J genes are TRBV2 and TRBJ2-1, with 11 bases fitting TRBD2. Looked up from germline, CDR1 is SNHLY and CDR2 is FYNNEI. The CDR3 is 15 amino acids. J lost 7 bases, V lost 7 bases, and 9 bases had no gene match. CDR3 amino acids: CASKITSGSANEQFF. The CDR3 coding sequence is TGTGCCAGCAAAATCACTAGCGGGAGCGCGAATGAGCAGTTCTTC.